The next 14 T cell receptor beta chains were all read from a single sample in a study of shared clonotypes between healthy human individuals. Clones were read by immunoSEQ multiplex PCR, and TCRdb kept only the in-frame ones, dropping some. The profile covers under 600,000 clones, with almost 97% appearing a single time and 0.055% to 0.07% taken by the ten largest. Input material: naive CD4+ T cells sorted from blood. Noted subset: CD45RA+ positively selected. The receptors shown here come from a woman in her 30s in good health.

In nucleotides, the CDR3 is TGTGCCAGCAGTTACTCGAGAGTTGGCGAGCAGTACTTC. This translates into CASSYSRVGEQYF. This chain connects TRBV6-6 to TRBJ2-7; D gene unclear. Germline assignment: CDR1 MNHNY and CDR2 SVGAGI (reference sequence). The CDR3 has 13 residues. The V and J ends lost 0 bases and 6 bases respectively, with 9 bases between them.

This clone was recorded only once. The CDR3 spells CASSSRRTGEATDTQYF. Here the CDR3 DNA reads TGCGCCAGCAGCTCTCGAAGGACAGGGGAGGCCACAGATACGCAGTATTTT. The chain is built from TRBV5-1 and TRBJ2-3, with 9 bases lining up with TRBD1. Trimming at V came to 3 bases and at J to 2 bases, leaving 10 bases not matched to a gene. The germline V gene has CDR1 SGHRS and CDR2 YFSETQ. The CDR3 runs 17 residues. The full variable domain, rest sourced from reference TRBV5-1 and TRBJ2-3, is KAGVTQTPRYLIKTRGQQVTLSCSPISGHRSVSWYQQTPGQGLQFLFEYFSETQRNKGNFPGRFSGRQFSNSRSEMNVSTLELGDSALYLCASSSRRTGEATDTQYFGPGTRLTVL.

This chain joins TRBV2 and TRBJ2-7, with D perhaps TRBD1 (5 bases). In germline, CDR1 is SNHLY, CDR2 FYNNEI. This CDR3 is 13 amino acids long. V was clipped by 2 bases and J by 3 bases, with 8 bases between them. CDR3: CASSEQGIYEQYF. For the CDR3, the DNA is TGTGCCAGCAGTGAACAGGGAATCTACGAGCAGTACTTC.

The gene calls are TRBV28 and TRBJ1-5; the D is unclear. The germline V gene encodes CDR1 MDHEN and CDR2 SYDVKM. Between the trimmed V and J ends, which lost 3 bases and 0 bases, there was a span of 9 bases. The CDR3 length is 15 residues. CDR3 residues: CASSLPAGSNQPQHF. The CDR3 nucleotides are TGTGCCAGCAGTTTGCCCGCAGGTAGCAATCAGCCCCAGCATTTT. Filled out from reference TRBV28 and TRBJ1-5, the complete variable domain reads DVKVTQSSRYLVKRTGEKVFLECVQDMDHENMFWYRQDPGLGLRLIYFSYDVKMKEKGDIPEGYSVSREKKERFSLILESASTNQTSMYLCASSLPAGSNQPQHFGDGTRLSIL.

The chain recombines TRBV19 with TRBJ1-1, with D perhaps TRBD1 (6 bases). The CDR3 is 18 amino acids. With 3 bases removed from V and 3 bases from J, the gap between germline ends came to 23 bases. The germline V gene has CDR1 LNHDA and CDR2 SQIVND (reference sequence). CDR3 bases: TGTGCCAGTAGTATGCCCCCTATGGCGGGGGGCAGGTACACTGAAGCTTTCTTT. It specifies CASSMPPMAGGRYTEAFF.

Only one count was recorded for this clone. This rearrangement joins TRBV28 to TRBJ2-7, with 14 positions matching TRBD2. The CDR3 spans 17 residues. Germline CDR1 reads MDHEN; CDR2 reads SYDVKM. V lost 2 bases and J lost 3; bases outside the gene matches: 6. CDR3 residues: CASSLGTGTSGSYEQYF. CDR3 sequence (DNA): TGTGCCAGCAGTTTAGGGACCGGGACTAGCGGGAGCTACGAGCAGTACTTC.

V and J are TRBV5-6 and TRBJ1-1; 7 nucleotides line up with TRBD1. This CDR3 region has 15 residues. CDR1 and CDR2 (germline): SGHDT, YYEEEE. Unmatched junction bases numbered 4, after V lost 1 base and J lost 1 base. The DNA of the CDR3 is TGTGCCAGCAGCTTGTTCGACAGGGCGAACACTGAAGCTTTCTTT. Protein product: CASSLFDRANTEAFF.

The V call is TRBV10-3, the J call TRBJ1-1; TRBD1 aligns across 7 bases. From germline, CDR1 is ENHRY and CDR2 SYGVKD. The CDR3 length is 13 residues. J lost 4 bases, V lost 2 bases, and 1 base had no gene match. CDR3 in DNA: TGTGCCATCAGTGAGACAGGGGTCACTGAAGCTTTCTTT. This sequence encodes CAISETGVTEAFF.

J is TRBJ2-7 and V is TRBV6-5, with 7 bases lining up with TRBD2. This CDR3 contains 11 residues. CDR1 and CDR2 from the germline V gene are MNHEY and SVGAGI. The J segment lost 2 bases and the V segment lost 8 bases, leaving 0 bases of the junction unmatched. The CDR3 coding sequence is TGTGCCAGCGGGACTACCTACGAGCAGTACTTC. Its protein is CASGTTYEQYF.

CDR3: CASSPLSNTRDRGNTIYF. The CDR3 DNA follows: TGTGCCAGCAGCCCACTATCTAATACCCGGGACAGGGGGAACACCATATATTTT. The V gene is TRBV7-8, the J gene TRBJ1-3, with TRBD1 matching over 11 bases. The ends lost 5 bases at V and 7 bases at J; junction bases unmatched: 16. Germline-derived CDR1 and CDR2 are SGHVS and FQNEAQ. The CDR3 loop spans 18 amino acids. Looking up the rest from reference TRBV7-8 and TRBJ1-3 gives the full variable domain: GAGVSQSPRYKVAKRGQDVALRCDPISGHVSLFWYQQALGQGPEFLTYFQNEAQLDKSGLPSDRFFAERPEGSVSTLKIQRTQQEDSAVYLCASSPLSNTRDRGNTIYFGEGSWLTVV.

This clone was recorded once. This rearrangement joins TRBV10-2 to TRBJ2-5, with 10 bases that match TRBD2. CDR3 length equals 13 residues. Per the germline V gene, CDR1 is WSHSY and CDR2 is SAAADI. V shed 7 bases, J shed 3 bases, and the junction held 2 bases outside the gene matches. CDR3 in amino acids: CASILAGEETQYF. CDR3 coding DNA: TGCGCCAGCATTCTAGCGGGAGAAGAGACCCAGTACTTC.

The chain carries TRBV9 and TRBJ2-2; D is uncertain. Trimming took 0 bases from V and 5 from J, leaving 5 bases between them. Germline values: CDR1 SGDLS, CDR2 YYNGEE. The CDR3 is made up of 13 amino acids. The chain's CDR3 is CASSVVITGELFF. The CDR3 region has the DNA TGTGCCAGCAGCGTAGTGATTACCGGGGAGCTGTTTTTT.

This chain uses TRBV19 with TRBJ1-6, with TRBD1 as a possible D gene (5 bases). Trimming removed 4 bases from V and 5 bases from J, with 18 bases in between. Germline-derived CDR1 and CDR2 are LNHDA and SQIVND (reference sequence). The CDR3 contains 17 residues. CDR3 sequence: CASSNPGTGPDNSPLHF. The CDR3 DNA reads as TGTGCCAGTAGTAATCCCGGGACCGGGCCGGATAATTCACCCCTCCACTTT.

The chain combines TRBV19 with TRBJ1-4; no clear D. V lost 5 bases and J lost 4, with 17 bases in between. This CDR3 contains 16 residues. Germline V CDR1 and CDR2: LNHDA, SQIVND (reference sequence). CDR3 in DNA: TGTGCCAGTAGTTCCAACAGTCTCGCAAGTAATGAAAAACTGTTTTTT. Its protein product is CASSSNSLASNEKLFF.